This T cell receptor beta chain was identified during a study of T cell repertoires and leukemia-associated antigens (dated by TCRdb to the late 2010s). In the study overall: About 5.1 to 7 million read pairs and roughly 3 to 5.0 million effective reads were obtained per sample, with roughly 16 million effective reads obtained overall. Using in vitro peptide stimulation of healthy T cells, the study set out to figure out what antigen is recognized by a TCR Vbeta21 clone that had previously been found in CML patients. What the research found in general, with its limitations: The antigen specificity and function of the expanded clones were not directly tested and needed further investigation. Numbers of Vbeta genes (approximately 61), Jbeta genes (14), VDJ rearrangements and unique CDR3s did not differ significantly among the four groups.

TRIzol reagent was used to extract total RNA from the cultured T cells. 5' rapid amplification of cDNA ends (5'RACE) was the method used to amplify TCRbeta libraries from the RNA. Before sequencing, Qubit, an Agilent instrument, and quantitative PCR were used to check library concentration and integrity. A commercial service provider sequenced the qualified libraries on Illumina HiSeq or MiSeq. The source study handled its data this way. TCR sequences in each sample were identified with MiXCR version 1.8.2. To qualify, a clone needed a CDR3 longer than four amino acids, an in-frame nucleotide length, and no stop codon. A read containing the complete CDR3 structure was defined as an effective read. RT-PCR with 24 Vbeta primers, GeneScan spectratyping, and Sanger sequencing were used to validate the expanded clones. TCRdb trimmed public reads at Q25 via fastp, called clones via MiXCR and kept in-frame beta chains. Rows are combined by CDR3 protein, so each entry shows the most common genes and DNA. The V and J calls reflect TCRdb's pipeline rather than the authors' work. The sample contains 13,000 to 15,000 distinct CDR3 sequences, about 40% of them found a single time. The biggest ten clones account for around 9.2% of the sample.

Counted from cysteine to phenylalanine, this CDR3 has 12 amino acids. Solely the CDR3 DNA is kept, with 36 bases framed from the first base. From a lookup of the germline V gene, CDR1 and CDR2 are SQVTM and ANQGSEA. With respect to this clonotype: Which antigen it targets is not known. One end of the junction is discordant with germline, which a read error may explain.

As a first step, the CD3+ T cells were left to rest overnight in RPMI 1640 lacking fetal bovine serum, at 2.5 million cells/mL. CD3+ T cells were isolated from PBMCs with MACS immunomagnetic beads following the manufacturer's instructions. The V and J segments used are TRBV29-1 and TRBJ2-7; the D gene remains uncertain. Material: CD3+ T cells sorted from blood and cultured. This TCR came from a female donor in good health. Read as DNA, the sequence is TGCAGCGTCGGCTCTGCGTCCTACGGGCAGTGCTTC. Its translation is CSVGSASYGQCF.